The present T cell receptor (beta chain) was sequenced within a study of blood T cell repertoires in COVID-19. Turning to the study itself: Acute and convalescent COVID-19 samples came from the United States, Italy and Spain.

This CDR3 is built from 16 residues. V trimming: 0 bases; J trimming: 0 bases; junction bases outside the gene matches: 4. Germline loops: CDR1 SGHTA, CDR2 FQGNSA. Clones were read by immunoSEQ multiplex PCR, and TCRdb kept only the in-frame ones, dropping some. Of fewer than 250,000 clones in the sample, about 80% are singletons; the top ten hold approximately 4%. The material sequenced was PBMCs or T cells enriched from blood (not recorded which). The TCR sequence derives from a woman aged 40 to 55 who had been exposed to COVID-19. This sequence joins TRBV7-2 and TRBJ2-5; 7 nucleotides match TRBD2. CDR3 bases: TGTGCCAGCAGCTTAGCTGCGGGGGAGAACCAAGAGACCCAGTACTTC. It specifies CASSLAAGENQETQYF.